This TCR beta chain was recorded in a study of T cell responses to AZD1222 COVID-19 vaccine. For the study at large: Second-dose schedules of about 4 or about 12 weeks were combined.

The repertoire was sequenced with immunoSEQ multiplex PCR; TCRdb's copy has only in-frame clones and lacks some. Of around 110,000 clones in the sample, about 91% are singletons; the top ten hold about a tenth. Study-wide results and limits: The number of AZD1222 recipients seropositive at baseline was only 5 to 7.

With respect to this clone: Its matching antigen is unknown.

Here the sequenced sample was peripheral blood, taken on day 0 of AZD1222 vaccination. The receptor comes from an adult in good health.

Written as DNA, the CDR3 is TGCGCCAGCAGCTTGGATGGGGGCGGCTACACCTTC. Translating gives CASSLDGGGYTF. V is TRBV5-1 and J is TRBJ1-2, with a possible D match to TRBD1 (6 bases). This CDR3 spans 12 amino acids. Germline CDR1 reads SGHRS; CDR2 reads YFSETQ. V lost 0 bases and J 8 bases, leaving 8 bases between the germline ends.